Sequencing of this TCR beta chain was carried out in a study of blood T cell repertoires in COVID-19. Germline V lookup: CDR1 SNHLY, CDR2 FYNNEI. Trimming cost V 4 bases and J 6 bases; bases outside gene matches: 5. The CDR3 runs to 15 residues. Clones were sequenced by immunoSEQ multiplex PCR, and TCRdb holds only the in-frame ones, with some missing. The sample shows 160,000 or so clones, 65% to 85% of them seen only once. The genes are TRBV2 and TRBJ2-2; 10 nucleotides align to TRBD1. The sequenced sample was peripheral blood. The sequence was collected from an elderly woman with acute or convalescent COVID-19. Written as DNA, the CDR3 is TGTGCCAGCAGTGCCGGGACAGGGGCTTCCGGGGAGCTGTTTTTT. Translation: CASSAGTGASGELFF.